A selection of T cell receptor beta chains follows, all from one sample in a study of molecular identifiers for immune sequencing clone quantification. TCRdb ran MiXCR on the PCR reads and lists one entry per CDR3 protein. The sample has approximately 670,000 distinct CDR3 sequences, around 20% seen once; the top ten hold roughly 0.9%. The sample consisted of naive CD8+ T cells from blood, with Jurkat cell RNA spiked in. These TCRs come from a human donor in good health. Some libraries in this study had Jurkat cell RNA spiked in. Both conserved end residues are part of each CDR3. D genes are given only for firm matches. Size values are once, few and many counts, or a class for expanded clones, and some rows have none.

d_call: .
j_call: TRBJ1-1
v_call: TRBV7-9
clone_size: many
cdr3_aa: CASSLDSRISPEAFF
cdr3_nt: TGTGCCAGCAGCTTAGATTCCCGGATTTCCCCTGAAGCTTTCTTT

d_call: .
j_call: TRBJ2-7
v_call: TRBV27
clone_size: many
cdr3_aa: CASSTDAYEQYF
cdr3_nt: TGTGCCAGCAGCACGGACGCCTACGAGCAGTACTTC

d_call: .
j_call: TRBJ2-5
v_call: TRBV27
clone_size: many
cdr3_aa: CASRITGFQETQYF
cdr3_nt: TGTGCCAGCAGAATTACAGGGTTCCAAGAGACCCAGTACTTC

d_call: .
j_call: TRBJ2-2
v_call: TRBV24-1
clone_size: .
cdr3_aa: CATSEQITGELFF
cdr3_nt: TGTGCCACCAGTGAGCAAATCACCGGGGAGCTGTTTTTT

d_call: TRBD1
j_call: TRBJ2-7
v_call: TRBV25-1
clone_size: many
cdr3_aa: CASNNGTEISEQYF
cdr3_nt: TGTGCCAGCAATAATGGGACAGAAATATCCGAGCAGTACTTC

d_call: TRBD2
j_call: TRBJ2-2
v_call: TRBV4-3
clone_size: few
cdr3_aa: CASSQEPSGGPYGELFF
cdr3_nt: TGCGCCAGCAGCCAAGAACCCAGCGGGGGCCCCTACGGGGAGCTGTTTTTT

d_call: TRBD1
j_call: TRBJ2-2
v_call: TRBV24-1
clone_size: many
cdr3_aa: CATIHPGQGNTGELFF
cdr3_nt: TGTGCCACCATTCATCCGGGACAGGGGAACACCGGGGAGCTGTTTTTT

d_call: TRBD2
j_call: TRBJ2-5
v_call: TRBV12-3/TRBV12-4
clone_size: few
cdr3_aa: CASSGSSGGQETQYF
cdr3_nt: TGTGCCAGCAGTGGATCTAGCGGGGGGCAAGAGACCCAGTACTTC

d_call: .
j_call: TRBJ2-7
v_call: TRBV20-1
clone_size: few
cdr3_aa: CSAKIQNRRYEQYF
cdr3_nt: TGCAGTGCTAAGATACAGAATCGCCGATACGAGCAGTACTTC

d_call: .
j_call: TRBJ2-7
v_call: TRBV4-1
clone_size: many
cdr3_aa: CASSQGLWSEQYF
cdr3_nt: TGCGCCAGCAGCCAAGGATTATGGAGCGAGCAGTACTTC

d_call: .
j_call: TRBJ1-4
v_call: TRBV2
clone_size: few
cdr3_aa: CASSVGRGDEKLFF
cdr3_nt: TGTGCCAGCAGCGTTGGCAGGGGTGATGAAAAACTGTTTTTT

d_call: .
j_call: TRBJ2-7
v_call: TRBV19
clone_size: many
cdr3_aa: CASSPGPVYEQYF
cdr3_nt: TGTGCCAGTAGTCCGGGACCAGTCTACGAGCAGTACTTC

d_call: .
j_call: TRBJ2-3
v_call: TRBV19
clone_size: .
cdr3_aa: CASSPVIGPDTQYF
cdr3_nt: TGTGCCAGTAGCCCGGTAATAGGCCCAGATACGCAGTATTTT

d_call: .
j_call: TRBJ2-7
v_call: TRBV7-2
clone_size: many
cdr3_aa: CASSAWTGYEQYF
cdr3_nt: TGTGCCAGCAGCGCATGGACTGGGTACGAGCAGTACTTC

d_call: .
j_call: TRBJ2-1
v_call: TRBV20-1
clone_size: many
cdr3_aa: CSARDGGHEQFF
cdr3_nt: TGCAGTGCTAGAGATGGAGGGCATGAGCAGTTCTTC

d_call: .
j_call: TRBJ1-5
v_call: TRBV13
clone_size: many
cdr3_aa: CASSSRTDNQPQHF
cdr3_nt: TGTGCCAGCAGCTCACGGACAGACAATCAGCCCCAGCATTTT

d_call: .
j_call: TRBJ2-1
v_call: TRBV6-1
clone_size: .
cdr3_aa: CASSNTRVMGYNEQFF
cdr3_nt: TGTGCCAGCAGTAATACCAGGGTGATGGGCTACAATGAGCAGTTCTTC

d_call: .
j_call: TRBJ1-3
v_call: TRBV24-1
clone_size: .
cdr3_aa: CATSDLRGTGNTIYF
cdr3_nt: TGTGCCACCAGTGATTTGCGGGGGACTGGAAACACCATATATTTT

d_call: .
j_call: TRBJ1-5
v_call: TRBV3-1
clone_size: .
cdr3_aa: CASSQAGPRGQPQHF
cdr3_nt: TGTGCCAGCAGCCAAGCAGGACCCAGAGGTCAGCCCCAGCATTTT

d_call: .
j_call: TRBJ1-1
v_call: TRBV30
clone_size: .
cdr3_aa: CAWRDVWDEAFF
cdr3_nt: TGTGCCTGGAGAGATGTTTGGGACGAAGCTTTCTTT

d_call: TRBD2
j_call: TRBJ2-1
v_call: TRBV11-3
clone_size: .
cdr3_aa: CASSLFSGGSYNEQFF
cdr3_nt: TGTGCCAGCAGCTTATTTAGCGGGGGGAGTTACAATGAGCAGTTCTTC

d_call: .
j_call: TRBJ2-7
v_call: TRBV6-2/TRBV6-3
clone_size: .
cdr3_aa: CASTPGGGPFTYEQYF
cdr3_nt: TGTGCCAGCACCCCAGGGGGAGGACCCTTTACCTACGAGCAGTACTTC

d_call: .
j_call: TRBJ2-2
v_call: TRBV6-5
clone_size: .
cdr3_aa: CASSWGSGELFF
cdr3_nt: TGTGCCAGCAGTTGGGGGTCCGGGGAGCTGTTTTTT

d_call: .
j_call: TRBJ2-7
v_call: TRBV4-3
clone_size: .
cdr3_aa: CASSQGEFYEQYF
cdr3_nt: TGCGCCAGCAGCCAGGGGGAGTTCTACGAGCAGTACTTC

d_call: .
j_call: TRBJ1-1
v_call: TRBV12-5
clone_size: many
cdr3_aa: CASGWVGGEAFF
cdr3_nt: TGTGCTAGTGGTTGGGTAGGAGGTGAAGCTTTCTTT

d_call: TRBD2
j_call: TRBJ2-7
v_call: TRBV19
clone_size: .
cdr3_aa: CASSIEGLAEHYEQYF
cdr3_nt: TGTGCCAGTAGTATAGAGGGACTAGCGGAGCACTACGAGCAGTACTTC

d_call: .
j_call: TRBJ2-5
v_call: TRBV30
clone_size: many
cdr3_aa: CAWSGDTGETQYF
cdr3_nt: TGTGCCTGGAGTGGTGACACTGGAGAGACCCAGTACTTC

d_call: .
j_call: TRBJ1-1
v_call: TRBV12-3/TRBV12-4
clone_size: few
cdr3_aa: CASSLVPAPGNTETFF
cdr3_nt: TGTGCCAGCAGTTTAGTGCCAGCTCCCGGCAACACTGAAACTTTCTTT

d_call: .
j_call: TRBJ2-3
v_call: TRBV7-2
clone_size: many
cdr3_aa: CASSLPRLGAPSDTQYF
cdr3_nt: TGTGCCAGCAGCTTACCACGCCTGGGGGCACCTTCGGATACGCAGTATTTT

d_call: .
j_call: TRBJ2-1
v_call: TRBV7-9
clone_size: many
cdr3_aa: CASSLPQSYNEQFF
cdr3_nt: TGTGCCAGCAGCTTACCACAGAGTTACAATGAGCAGTTCTTC

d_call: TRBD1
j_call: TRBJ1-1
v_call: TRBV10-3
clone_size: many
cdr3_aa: CAISEGQGLTEAFF
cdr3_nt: TGTGCCATCAGTGAAGGACAGGGGCTGACTGAAGCTTTCTTT

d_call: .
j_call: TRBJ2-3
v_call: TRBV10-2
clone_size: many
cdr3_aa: CASQDLSTDTQYF
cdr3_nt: TGCGCCAGCCAAGATCTCAGCACAGATACGCAGTATTTT

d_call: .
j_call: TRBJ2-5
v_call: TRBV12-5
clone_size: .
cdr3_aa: CASGLGLASETQYF
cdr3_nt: TGTGCTAGTGGTTTGGGGCTAGCGTCTGAGACCCAGTACTTC

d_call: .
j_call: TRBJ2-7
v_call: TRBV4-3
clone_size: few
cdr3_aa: CASSQGEGTEQYF
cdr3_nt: TGCGCCAGCAGCCAAGGAGAAGGGACCGAGCAGTACTTC

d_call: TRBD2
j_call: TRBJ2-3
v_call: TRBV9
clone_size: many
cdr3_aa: CASSARLAGPSGPSTDTQYF
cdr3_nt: TGTGCCAGCAGCGCACGACTAGCGGGTCCCTCGGGTCCTAGCACAGATACGCAGTATTTT

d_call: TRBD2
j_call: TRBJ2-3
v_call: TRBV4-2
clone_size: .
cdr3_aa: CASSQDQFGGDTDTQYF
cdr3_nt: TGTGCCAGCAGCCAAGATCAATTCGGGGGGGACACAGATACGCAGTATTTT

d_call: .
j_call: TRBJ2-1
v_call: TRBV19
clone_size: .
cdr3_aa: CASSISGFYNEQFF
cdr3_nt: TGTGCCAGTAGTATAAGCGGGTTCTACAATGAGCAGTTCTTC

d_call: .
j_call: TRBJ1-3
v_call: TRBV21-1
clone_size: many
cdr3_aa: CASSKGSSGNTIYF
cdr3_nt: TGTGCCAGCAGCAAAGGGTCCTCTGGAAACACCATATATTTT

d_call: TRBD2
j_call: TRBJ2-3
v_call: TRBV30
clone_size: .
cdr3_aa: CAWTRSIAGPTDTQYF
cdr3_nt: TGTGCCTGGACCAGGTCAATAGCGGGGCCCACAGATACGCAGTATTTT

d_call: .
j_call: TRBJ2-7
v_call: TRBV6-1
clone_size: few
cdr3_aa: CASSEWEMGQYEQYF
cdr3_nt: TGTGCCAGCAGTGAATGGGAGATGGGACAATACGAGCAGTACTTC

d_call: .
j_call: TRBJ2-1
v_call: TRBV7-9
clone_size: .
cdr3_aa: CASSLGRGLGGNEQFF
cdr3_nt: TGTGCCAGCAGCTTAGGGCGGGGGCTTGGGGGCAATGAGCAGTTCTTC